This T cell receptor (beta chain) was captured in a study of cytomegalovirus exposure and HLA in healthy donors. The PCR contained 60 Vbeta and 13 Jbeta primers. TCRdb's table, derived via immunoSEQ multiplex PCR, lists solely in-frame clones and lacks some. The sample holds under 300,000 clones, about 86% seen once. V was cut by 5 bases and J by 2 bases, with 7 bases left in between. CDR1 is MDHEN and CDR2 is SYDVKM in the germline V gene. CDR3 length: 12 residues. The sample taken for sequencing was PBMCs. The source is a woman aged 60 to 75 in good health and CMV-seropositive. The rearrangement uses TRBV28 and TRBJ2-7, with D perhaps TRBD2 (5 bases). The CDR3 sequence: CASSGSAYEQYF. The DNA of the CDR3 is TGTGCCAGCAGTGGGAGCGCCTACGAGCAGTACTTC.